These 20 T cell receptor beta chains came from one sample sequenced in a study of blood T cell repertoires in COVID-19. Profiled with immunoSEQ multiplex PCR; TCRdb holds only in-frame clones, not every one. The sample consists of approximately 200,000 clones, approximately 87% of them appearing once. Sequences were obtained from peripheral blood. The receptors stem from a person between 65 and 79 years old with COVID-19, enrolled during active disease.

V gene TRBV15 combines with J gene TRBJ1-6; 7 nucleotides line up with TRBD1. Germline trimming cut 0 bases from V and 6 bases from J; bases unmatched to any gene: 2. CDR1 is LNHNV, CDR2 YYDKDF, per germline (reference sequence). The length of the CDR3 is 15 residues. The CDR3 sequence is CATSRDRDSNSPLHF. The CDR3 nucleotides are TGTGCCACCAGCAGAGATCGGGACAGTAATTCACCCCTCCACTTT.

The CDR3 DNA sequence: TGTGCCAGCTCACCCGAGAAAGATACGCAGTATTTT. As protein: CASSPEKDTQYF. The gene calls are TRBV18 and TRBJ2-3; D is ambiguous. CDR3 length: 12 residues. The V gene lost 3 bases and the J gene lost 5 bases, with 6 bases spanning the gap. Germline V CDR1 and CDR2: KGHSH, LQKENI.

The CDR3 DNA sequence: TGTGCCAGCAGCCGCGGGACAGGGGAGATCGGCGAGCAGTACTTC. It translates to CASSRGTGEIGEQYF. This chain uses TRBV7-9 with TRBJ2-7, with 10 positions matching TRBD1. Germline V CDR1 and CDR2: SEHNR, FQNEAQ (reference sequence). The trim removed 5 bases at V and 6 bases at J, leaving 10 bases unmatched. The CDR3 is 15 residues long.

The chain recombines TRBV6-5 with TRBJ2-2; D ambiguous. This CDR3 has 14 residues. The V gene's germline CDR1 is MNHEY and CDR2 SVGAGI. Trimming cost V 7 bases and J 3 bases, with 12 bases left between them. CDR3 sequence reads: CASIRDPDTGELFF. The CDR3 DNA is TGTGCCAGCATTCGAGATCCGGACACCGGGGAGCTGTTTTTT.

The chain couples TRBV6-2 or TRBV6-3 to TRBJ2-1, with 9 bases that match TRBD2. Per germline, CDR1 MNHEY and CDR2 SVGEGT. Unmatched junction bases numbered 10, after V lost 6 bases and J lost 7 bases. The CDR3 has 15 amino acids. The CDR3 region is CASSVTSGPGNEQFF. The CDR3, as DNA: TGTGCCAGCAGCGTCACTAGCGGGCCAGGGAATGAGCAGTTCTTC.

The V gene is TRBV6-2 or TRBV6-3, the J gene TRBJ2-7; 13 bases line up with TRBD2. The J segment lost 3 bases and the V segment lost 5 bases, leaving 1 base of the junction unmatched. CDR1 and CDR2 (germline): MNHEY, SVGEGT. This CDR3 is 14 amino acids long. CDR3 in DNA: TGTGCCAGCAGTGGACTAGCGGGAGTCTACGAGCAGTACTTC. The encoded protein is CASSGLAGVYEQYF.

J is TRBJ2-2 and V is TRBV6-4; TRBD2 matches at 10 bases. With V trimmed by 2 bases and J by 3 bases, 15 bases remained unmatched. Germline CDR1 is MRHNA and CDR2 is SNTAGT. The length of the CDR3 is 20 residues. In DNA, the CDR3 is TGTGCCAGCAGTGACGAGTGTGCGAGCGGGAGGGAGGGGGACACCGGGGAGCTGTTTTTT. It translates to CASSDECASGREGDTGELFF.

The V gene is TRBV9, the J gene TRBJ2-1; 8 nucleotides line up with TRBD2. The germline CDR1 and CDR2 sequences are SGDLS and YYNGEE. Losses at the gene ends were 6 bases for V and 4 bases for J; bases not matched to a gene: 9. CDR3 length: 15 residues. The CDR3 region has the DNA TGTGCCAGCAACCCCGGGGGGGGGTATTACAATGAGCAGTTCTTC. Amino acid sequence: CASNPGGGYYNEQFF.

This sequence joins TRBV5-1 and TRBJ2-7, with 9 bases identical to TRBD1. Germline trimming cut 2 bases from V and 6 bases from J; bases unmatched to any gene: 6. This CDR3 is built from 14 residues. The germline CDR1 and CDR2 sequences are SGHRS and YFSETQ. CDR3 loop: CASSFTGQGGEQYF. In nucleotides, the CDR3 is TGCGCCAGCAGCTTCACGGGACAGGGTGGCGAGCAGTACTTC. Full variable domain (rest looked up from reference TRBV5-1 and TRBJ2-7): KAGVTQTPRYLIKTRGQQVTLSCSPISGHRSVSWYQQTPGQGLQFLFEYFSETQRNKGNFPGRFSGRQFSNSRSEMNVSTLELGDSALYLCASSFTGQGGEQYFGPGTRLTVT.

This clone has a single count. V and J are TRBV7-2 and TRBJ1-2; the match to TRBD1 covers 7 bases. The CDR3 runs 14 residues. Germline values: CDR1 SGHTA, CDR2 FQGNSA. Germline trimming cut 5 bases from V and 1 base from J; bases unmatched to any gene: 4. The CDR3 here is CASSPRDSNYGYTF. In DNA, the CDR3 is TGTGCCAGCAGCCCGCGGGACAGTAACTATGGCTACACCTTC.

This chain links TRBV5-1 with TRBJ2-2; weak D call: TRBD1 (6 bases). Germline-derived CDR1 and CDR2 are SGHRS and YFSETQ. V was trimmed by 0 bases and J by 8 bases, leaving 17 bases between them. CDR3 length: 16 amino acids. The chain's CDR3 is CASSLAVGRGSGELFF. CDR3 bases: TGCGCCAGCAGCTTGGCAGTCGGCAGGGGAAGTGGGGAGCTGTTTTTT.

The V gene is TRBV7-3, the J gene TRBJ2-2; TRBD2 matches 8 bases. V was clipped by 2 bases and J by 5 bases; unmatched bases: 4. Germline-derived CDR1 and CDR2 are SGHTA and FQGTGA. CDR3 length equals 15 residues. The DNA for the CDR3 is TGTGCCAGCAGCTTAGGGACTAGTCAAACCGGGGAGCTGTTTTTT. This sequence encodes CASSLGTSQTGELFF.

The chain links TRBV6-2 or TRBV6-3 to TRBJ1-1; D is unclear. Per germline, CDR1 MNHEY and CDR2 SVGEGT. The V end lost 5 bases, the J end lost 2 bases, and 6 bases lay between the germline ends. The CDR3 loop spans 12 amino acids. The CDR3 region has the DNA TGTGCCAGCAGTGACAAAAACACTGAAGCTTTCTTT. Protein sequence: CASSDKNTEAFF.

This chain joins TRBV28 and TRBJ2-1; 9 bases match TRBD1. This CDR3 has 13 amino acids. Germline V gene sequence: CDR1 MDHEN, CDR2 SYDVKM. Trimming removed 6 bases from V and 8 bases from J; junction bases left unmatched: 5. The CDR3 bases are TGTGCCAGCAGATTACAGGGGGCCGATGAGCAGTTCTTC. Its protein product is CASRLQGADEQFF.

This clone was recorded only once. The chain is built from TRBV5-5 and TRBJ1-6; D is possibly TRBD1 (5 bases). The V gene lost 2 bases and the J gene lost 4 bases, with 13 bases spanning the gap. The CDR3 runs to 16 residues. Germline values: CDR1 SGHKS, CDR2 YYEKEE (reference sequence). The CDR3 spells CASSFFDRTYNSPLHF. DNA for the CDR3: TGTGCCAGCAGCTTTTTCGACAGAACATATAATTCACCCCTCCACTTT.

V gene TRBV7-2 combines with J gene TRBJ2-3; TRBD2 agrees at 7 bases. From germline, CDR1 is SGHTA and CDR2 FQGNSA. The junction had 3 bases not matched to a gene; V was cut back by 4 bases and J by 2 bases. This CDR3 region has 14 residues. CDR3 sequence reads: CASSSGLTTDTQYF. CDR3 nucleotides: TGTGCCAGCAGCTCGGGACTAACCACAGATACGCAGTATTTT.

V gene TRBV10-3 combines with J gene TRBJ2-7, with TRBD2 matching over 8 bases. V lost 4 bases and J lost 6; bases outside the gene matches: 8. CDR3 size: 14 residues. Germline CDR1 reads ENHRY; CDR2 reads SYGVKD. CDR3 sequence reads: CAISVGREVGEQYF. In DNA form, the CDR3 reads TGTGCCATCAGTGTTGGGCGGGAGGTCGGCGAGCAGTACTTC.

V and J are TRBV28 and TRBJ1-3; D remains ambiguous. The length of the CDR3 is 13 residues. CDR1 MDHEN and CDR2 SYDVKM come from the germline V gene. Between the trimmed V and J ends, which lost 6 bases and 4 bases, there was a span of 10 bases. The CDR3 reads CASRPEAGNTIYF. CDR3 sequence (DNA): TGTGCCAGCAGACCCGAGGCAGGAAACACCATATATTTT.

The CDR3 coding sequence is TGTGCCAGCAGTTCCCGGAAGGCGGGCAGCTCCTACGAGCAGTACTTC. Translating gives CASSSRKAGSSYEQYF. The V and J genes are TRBV27 and TRBJ2-7; perhaps TRBD2 as D (5 bases). The germline V gene has CDR1 MNHEY and CDR2 SMNVEV (reference sequence). Trimming pared 4 bases from V and 0 bases from J, leaving 16 bases between. This CDR3 is built from 16 residues.

This sequence joins TRBV9 and TRBJ2-3, with D hard to call. Trimming removed 6 bases at V and 2 bases at J, with 13 bases between. Germline lookup yields CDR1 SGDLS and CDR2 YYNGEE. This CDR3 spans 14 amino acids. CDR3 nucleotide sequence: TGTGCCAGCAAGAGGCGGAGTGACACAGATACGCAGTATTTT. This translates into CASKRRSDTDTQYF. The full variable domain, rest sourced from reference TRBV9 and TRBJ2-3, is DSGVTQTPKHLITATGQRVTLRCSPRSGDLSVYWYQQSLDQGLQFLIQYYNGEERAKGNILERFSAQQFPDLHSELNLSSLELGDSALYFCASKRRSDTDTQYFGPGTRLTVL.